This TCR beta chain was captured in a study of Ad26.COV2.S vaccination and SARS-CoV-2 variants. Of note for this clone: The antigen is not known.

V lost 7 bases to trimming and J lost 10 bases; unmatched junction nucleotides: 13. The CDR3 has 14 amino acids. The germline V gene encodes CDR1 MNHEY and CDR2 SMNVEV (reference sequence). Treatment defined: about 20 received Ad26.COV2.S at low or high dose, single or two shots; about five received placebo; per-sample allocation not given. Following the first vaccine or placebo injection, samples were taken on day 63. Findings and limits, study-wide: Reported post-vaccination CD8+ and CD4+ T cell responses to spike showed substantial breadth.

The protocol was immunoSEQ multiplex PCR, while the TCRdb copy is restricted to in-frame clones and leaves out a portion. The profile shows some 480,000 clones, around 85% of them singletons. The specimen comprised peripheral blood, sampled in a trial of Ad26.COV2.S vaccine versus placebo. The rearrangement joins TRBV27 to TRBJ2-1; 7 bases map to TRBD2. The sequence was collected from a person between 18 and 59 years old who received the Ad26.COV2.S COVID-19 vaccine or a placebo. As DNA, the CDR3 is TGTGCCAGCACCCATTCGGGGGGAGTAGGAGAGCAGTTCTTC. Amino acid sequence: CASTHSGGVGEQFF.